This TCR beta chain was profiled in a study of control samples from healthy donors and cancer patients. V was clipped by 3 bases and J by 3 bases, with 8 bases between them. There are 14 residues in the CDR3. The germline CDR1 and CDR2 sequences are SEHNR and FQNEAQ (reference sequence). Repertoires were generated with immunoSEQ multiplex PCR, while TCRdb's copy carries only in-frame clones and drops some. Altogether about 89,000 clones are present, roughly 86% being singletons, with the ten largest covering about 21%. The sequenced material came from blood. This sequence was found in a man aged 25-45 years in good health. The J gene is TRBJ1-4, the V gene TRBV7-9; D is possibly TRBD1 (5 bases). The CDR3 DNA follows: TGTGCCAGCAGCTTTGGGGGGTCTAATGAAAAACTGTTTTTT. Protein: CASSFGGSNEKLFF.